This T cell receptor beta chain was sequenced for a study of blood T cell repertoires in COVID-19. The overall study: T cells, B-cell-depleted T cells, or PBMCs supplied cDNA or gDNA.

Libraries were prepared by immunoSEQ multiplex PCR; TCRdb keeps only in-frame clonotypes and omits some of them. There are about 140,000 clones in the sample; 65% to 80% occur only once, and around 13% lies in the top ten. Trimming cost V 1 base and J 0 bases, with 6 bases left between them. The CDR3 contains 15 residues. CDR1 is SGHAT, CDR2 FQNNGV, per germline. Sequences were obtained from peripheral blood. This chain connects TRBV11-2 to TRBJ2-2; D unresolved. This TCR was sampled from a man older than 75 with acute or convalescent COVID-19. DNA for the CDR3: TGTGCCAGCAGCTTAGGTCAGTCGAACACCGGGGAGCTGTTTTTT. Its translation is CASSLGQSNTGELFF.